One and the same sample provided the 15 T cell receptor beta chains below, sequenced in a study of T cells in Graves' hyperthyroidism and ophthalmopathy. RNA transcripts provided the source from which TCR beta CDR3 regions were amplified. With the HTBI primer set, the TCR CDR3 went through a first round of RT-PCR. TCRdb reanalysed the multiplex PCR reads using MiXCR and keeps one entry per CDR3 protein. The sample lists about 600,000 distinct CDR3 sequences, around 15% occurring once. The sequencing sample was made of blood. All receptors come from a woman in her thirties or forties with Graves' ophthalmopathy.

This clonotype was counted ten times or more. The chain uses TRBV28 and TRBJ2-7; tentative D call: TRBD1 (5 bases). CDR3 size: 13 residues. V lost 10 bases and J lost 3, with 16 bases in between. Germline V gene lookup returns CDR1 MDHEN and CDR2 SYDVKM. The CDR3 DNA follows: TGTGCCACCTTGGACATTCCGGACTACGAGCAGTACTTC. It specifies CATLDIPDYEQYF.

Many counts were recorded for this clonotype. The chain joins TRBV11-2 to TRBJ2-2; D is uncertain. This CDR3 has 14 amino acids. V was cut by 5 bases and J by 0 bases, with 7 bases left in between. The V gene's germline CDR1 is SGHAT and CDR2 FQNNGV. The CDR3 loop is CASSPHTNTGELFF. CDR3 DNA sequence: TGTGCCAGCAGCCCACATACGAACACCGGGGAGCTGTTTTTT.

On this clonotype itself: A much larger clone lies a single base off, so this may be a read error. The chain uses TRBV28 and TRBJ2-1; tentatively, D is TRBD2 (7 bases). The germline V gene encodes CDR1 MDHEN and CDR2 SYDVKM. The CDR3 runs to 14 residues. CDR3 sequence reads: CAGSWGGVQGEQFF. In DNA form, the CDR3 reads TGTGCCGGCAGTTGGGGAGGGGTACAGGGTGAGCAGTTCTTC. Full variable domain (missing parts from reference TRBV28 and TRBJ2-1): DVKVTQSSRYLVKRTGEKVFLECVQDMDHENMFWYRQDPGLGLRLIYFSYDVKMKEKGDIPEGYSVSREKKERFSLILESASTNQTSMYLCAGSWGGVQGEQFFGPGTRLTVL.

This clonotype has only a few counts. The V gene is TRBV7-6, the J gene TRBJ2-7; the D call may be TRBD1 or TRBD2 (6 bases each). The CDR3 loop spans 15 amino acids. CDR1 is SGHVS and CDR2 is FNYEAQ in the germline V gene. V lost 1 base and J lost 6, with 16 bases in between. CDR3: CASSLGPPGAVEQYF. As DNA, the CDR3 is TGTGCCAGCAGCTTAGGACCACCGGGGGCCGTCGAGCAGTACTTC.

This clonotype was counted ten times or more. CDR3 protein: CAYSTSGGTDTQYF. CDR3 DNA: TGTGCCTACTCGACTAGCGGGGGTACAGATACGCAGTATTTT. The chain carries TRBV30 and TRBJ2-3, with 12 bases aligning to TRBD2. Looked up from germline, CDR1 is GTSNPN and CDR2 is SVGIG (reference sequence). CDR3 size: 14 residues. Trimming removed 7 bases from V and 3 bases from J; junction bases left unmatched: 5. Looking up the rest from reference TRBV30 and TRBJ2-3 gives the full variable domain: SQTIHQWPATLVQPVGSPLSLECTVEGTSNPNLYWYRQAAGRGLQLLFYSVGIGQISSEVPQNLSASRPQDRQFILSSKKLLLSDSGFYLCAYSTSGGTDTQYFGPGTRLTVL.

This clonotype has a count of ten or more. The genes are TRBV30 and TRBJ2-3; D is perhaps TRBD1 or TRBD2 (6 bases each). With 4 bases removed from V and 8 bases from J, the gap between germline ends came to 19 bases. Germline V gives CDR1 GTSNPN, CDR2 SVGIG (reference sequence). The CDR3 runs 14 residues. The CDR3 loop reads CAWMGRGLSGTQYF. The CDR3 nucleotides read TGTGCCTGGATGGGTCGGGGGCTTTCGGGTACGCAGTATTTT.

This clonotype was counted at least ten times. This chain links TRBV7-9 with TRBJ1-1; D not resolved. V dropped 4 bases and J dropped 4 bases, with 7 bases sitting between them. The germline gives CDR1 SEHNR, CDR2 FQNEAQ (reference sequence). CDR3 length: 12 residues. The CDR3 region has the DNA TGTGCCAGCAGCTCGGTAACCACTGAAGCTTTCTTT. Protein sequence: CASSSVTTEAFF.

In this sample, this clonotype turned up a few times. The rearrangement links TRBV27 to TRBJ2-7; D unresolved. Trimming took 1 base from V and 5 from J, leaving 9 bases between them. Germline CDR1 and CDR2: MNHEY and SMNVEV (reference sequence). The CDR3 sequence is 13 residues long. CDR3 sequence: CASSLLEIHEQYF. The CDR3 coding sequence is TGTGCCAGCAGTTTATTGGAGATCCACGAGCAGTACTTC.

This clonotype appeared many times. The chain couples TRBV12-3 or TRBV12-4 to TRBJ1-3; D not resolved. The CDR3 consists of 16 residues. Trimming removed 8 bases from V and 2 bases from J, with 19 bases in between. CDR3 DNA: TGTGCCAGCTGCCCCCCACACGCGAATGCTGGAAACACCATATATTTT. Its protein product is CASCPPHANAGNTIYF.

This clonotype was recorded many times. The V gene is TRBV20-1, the J gene TRBJ2-3; D tentatively fits TRBD1 or TRBD2 (5 bases each). This CDR3 comprises 15 residues. Germline V gene sequence: CDR1 DFQATT, CDR2 SNEGSKA (reference sequence). V lost 6 bases and J 0 bases, leaving 16 bases between the germline ends. This chain's CDR3 is CSAANGDGSTDTQYF. The CDR3 DNA reads as TGCAGTGCCGCAAATGGGGACGGGAGCACAGATACGCAGTATTTT.

There are a few counts of this clonotype. The genes are TRBV7-2 and TRBJ2-5; 7 bases are a match to TRBD2. CDR3 length: 14 residues. The germline CDR1 and CDR2 sequences are SGHTA and FQGNSA. The V gene end was trimmed by 9 bases and the J gene end by 6 bases; junction bases not matched to a gene: 13. CDR3 coding DNA: TGTGCCAGTCACCGGGGAGGGGCCGAAAAGACCCAGTACTTC. This codes for CASHRGGAEKTQYF. The complete variable domain, with remaining parts taken from reference TRBV7-2 and TRBJ2-5, reads GAGVSQSPSNKVTEKGKDVELRCDPISGHTALYWYRQSLGQGLEFLIYFQGNSAPDKSGLPSDRFSAERTGGSVSTLTIQRTQQEDSAVYLCASHRGGAEKTQYFGPGTRLLVL.

On this clonotype itself: The junction departs from germline at one end; a sequencing error may be responsible. The chain uses TRBV5-4 and TRBJ2-2; 10 bases match TRBD2. The CDR3 is made up of 20 amino acids. Germline CDR1 is SGHNT and CDR2 is YYREEE (reference sequence). The CDR3, as DNA: TGCGCCAGCAGACCCCGTGGAACTATTCGTAGCGGGGGGACCACCGGGGAGCTGTTTTTT. This translates into CASRPRGTIRSGGTTGELFF.

Turning to this clonotype: This may be a read error, as it is one base from a much larger clone. J is TRBJ1-5 and V is TRBV6-2 or TRBV6-3; D may be TRBD1 (5 bases). The V end lost 2 bases, the J end lost 0 bases, and 8 bases lay between the germline ends. The CDR3 loop spans 15 amino acids. Germline CDR1 is MNHEY and CDR2 is SVGEGT. For the CDR3, the DNA is TGTGCCAGCAGTTACCTGGACAATAGCAATCAGCCCCAGCATTTT. It specifies CASSYLDNSNQPQHF.

This clonotype was recorded a few times. The chain joins TRBV12-3 or TRBV12-4 to TRBJ2-3; 7 bases line up with TRBD2. Trimming at V came to 7 bases and at J to 0 bases, leaving 4 bases not matched to a gene. CDR3 length: 14 amino acids. In DNA form, the CDR3 reads TGTGCCAGCAAGGTGCGGGAGAGCACAGATACGCAGTATTTT. Translated, it gives CASKVRESTDTQYF.

V usage is TRBV11-2 and J usage is TRBJ1-4; TRBD1 aligns across 10 bases. The junction had 6 bases not matched to a gene; V was cut back by 4 bases and J by 7 bases. The germline V gene has CDR1 SGHAT and CDR2 FQNNGV. CDR3 size: 15 residues. Here the CDR3 DNA reads TGTGCCAGCAGCTCCAAGGGACAGGGGAGTGAAAAACTGTTTTTT. This translates into CASSSKGQGSEKLFF.